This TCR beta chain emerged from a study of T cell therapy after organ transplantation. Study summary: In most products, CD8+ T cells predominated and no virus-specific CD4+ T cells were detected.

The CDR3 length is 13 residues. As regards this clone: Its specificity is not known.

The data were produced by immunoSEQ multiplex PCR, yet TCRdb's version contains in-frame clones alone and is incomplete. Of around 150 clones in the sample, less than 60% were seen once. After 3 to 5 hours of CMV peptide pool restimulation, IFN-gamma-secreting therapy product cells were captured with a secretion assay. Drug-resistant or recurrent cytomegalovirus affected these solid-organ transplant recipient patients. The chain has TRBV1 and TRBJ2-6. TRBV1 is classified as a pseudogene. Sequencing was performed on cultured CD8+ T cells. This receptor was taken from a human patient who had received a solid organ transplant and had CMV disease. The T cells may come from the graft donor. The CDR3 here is CTSRTKSGQRPDF. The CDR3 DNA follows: TGCACCAGCAGGACAAAGTCGGGCCAACGTCCTGATTTC.